This T cell receptor (beta chain) was retrieved from a study of OX40 agonist ivuxolimab in advanced cancers. Regarding the study as a whole: Doses of 0.1 to 3.0 mg/kg were accompanied by clonal expansion of CD4+ and CD8+ blood T cells by week 6.

The repertoire was sequenced with immunoSEQ multiplex PCR; TCRdb's copy has only in-frame clones and lacks some. The data contain about 67,000 clones, roughly 88% of them singletons. The cohort excluded patients with autoimmune disease history or systemic immunosuppression. Deletions cut 7 bases from V and 9 bases from J, with 19 bases between. This CDR3 region has 14 residues. Per germline, CDR1 SNHLY and CDR2 FYNNEI. This clone appeared a few times. The target antigen is unknown. V usage is TRBV2 and J usage is TRBJ1-5, with unresolved D. The starting material was CD4+ or CD8+ T cells sorted from blood, obtained in a trial of the OX40 agonist ivuxolimab. This receptor was obtained from an adult with an advanced solid tumor such as melanoma, head and neck, liver or kidney cancer. The CDR3 DNA is TGTGCCAGCAATCGGGAGGGCATAAGTATGCCCCAGCATTTT. This gives the protein CASNREGISMPQHF.